This paragraph covers one T cell receptor beta chain sequence. What it binds is not known. This specimen belongs to a study of CD8 T cells in ankylosing spondylitis. Findings and limits, study-wide: CD8+ by phenotype, disease-linked clones were relatively rare in peripheral blood. For ankylosing spondylitis blood, a TCR beta motif of roughly 8 highly homologous variants appeared characteristic.

Germline values: CDR1 SGDLS, CDR2 YYNGEE. Deletions cut 0 bases from V and 0 bases from J, with 4 bases between. The CDR3 is made up of 14 amino acids. 5'-RACE, quantitative and with molecular barcodes, yielded the TCR beta libraries. TCRdb independently ran MiXCR on the 5' RACE reads; one entry per CDR3 protein. Altogether roughly 240,000 distinct CDR3 sequences are present, under 35% being singletons, with the ten largest covering around 4%. Sequencing input: blood, either unsorted or a sorted T cell fraction (not recorded which). The receptor was isolated from a male donor with ankylosing spondylitis or in good health (not recorded which). V usage is TRBV9 and J usage is TRBJ2-4; no clear D gene. CDR3 amino acids: CASSVGLAKNIQYF. In DNA form, the CDR3 reads TGTGCCAGCAGCGTAGGATTAGCCAAAAACATTCAGTACTTC.